This T cell receptor (beta chain) was observed in a study of human T cells and chemical hapten exposure. Background on the study: The upper back received 0.01% DPC by patch testing, with results read at 6 days.

This clonotype came up a few times. As to time point: patch test 3, about 24 weeks after DPC sensitization. Treatment in this sample: therapeutic diphenylcyclopropenone sensitization with weekly scalp DPC. Total RNA was extracted from unfractionated whole blood. MiXCR, run by TCRdb on the RACE reads, gives a single entry per CDR3 protein. The top ten hold roughly 2.7% of the sample, which has 110,000 or so distinct CDR3 sequences, nearly 35% seen once. Sequenced here: whole blood, sampled in connection with sensitization to the hapten diphenylcyclopropenone (DPC). The sequence derives from a man aged 35 to 55 with alopecia areata. Some clones in this sample may be carry-over from other donors' samples.

The CDR3, as DNA: TGTGCCAGCAGTTTACAGGGTTACGAGCAGTACTTC. Protein: CASSLQGYEQYF. This rearrangement joins TRBV27 to TRBJ2-7; possibly TRBD1 for D (5 bases). V was clipped by 2 bases and J by 4 bases, with 6 bases between them. CDR1 is MNHEY, CDR2 SMNVEV, per germline (reference sequence). This CDR3 region has 12 residues.